This section outlines one TCR beta chain sequence together with its context. Its specificity is unknown. Germline assignment: CDR1 DFQATT and CDR2 SNEGSKA (reference sequence). The CDR3 totals 15 residues. The V gene lost 6 bases and the J gene lost 4 bases, with 21 bases spanning the gap. The sample is drawn from a study of T cell responses to AZD1222 COVID-19 vaccine. As for the study in general: Second doses that came at about 4 or about 12 weeks were put together. Study-level findings and limits: Nearly half of spike-specific TCRs reportedly target variant regions that are unmutated in the B.1.351 and B.1.1.7 variants. Among vaccine-associated CD4 TCRs, coverage spanned spike, with dominance at 160-218 and 743-854.

TCRdb's table, derived via immunoSEQ multiplex PCR, lists solely in-frame clones and lacks some. The sample shows more than 95,000 clones, about 87% of them seen only once. The V call is TRBV20-1, the J call TRBJ1-2; perhaps TRBD1 as D (6 bases). This sequence originates from an adult in good health. The sample in question was peripheral blood, obtained on day 0 of AZD1222 vaccination. The CDR3 loop reads CSASLGGKDGYGYTF. The CDR3 DNA is TGCAGTGCCAGTCTTGGGGGCAAGGATGGCTATGGCTACACCTTC.